The clone carrying this T cell receptor (beta chain) was seen only a few times. There are 13 residues in the CDR3. V lost 3 bases to trimming and J lost 4 bases; unmatched junction nucleotides: 6. Germline CDR1 reads DFQATT; CDR2 reads SNEGSKA (reference sequence). The source of the sample is a study of blood T cells in healthy people across ages. Combining a sample-barcoded 5' primer with a J-beta primer mix, a second PCR ran for about 6 to 12 cycles. From the 5' RACE reads, TCRdb called clonotypes with MiXCR, one entry per CDR3 protein. The sample has 720,000 or so distinct CDR3 sequences; around 38% are singletons.

Sequencing used blood. The V call is TRBV20-1, the J call TRBJ2-7; the match to TRBD2 covers 7 bases. This clonotype was sampled from an elderly man in good health. CDR3 sequence reads: CSASRLADYEQYF. CDR3 nucleotide sequence: TGCAGTGCTAGTCGGCTAGCGGATTACGAGCAGTACTTC.